A selection of T cell receptor beta chains follows, all from one sample in a study of T cells in Graves' hyperthyroidism and ophthalmopathy. TCRdb redid the calling of the multiplex PCR reads with MiXCR, one entry per CDR3 protein. The table lists about 740,000 distinct CDR3 sequences, less than 15% of them singletons, with roughly 10% in the top ten. Sequences were obtained from blood. These receptors were taken from a woman aged 18-29 years with Graves' hyperthyroidism. Each CDR3 is given with its conserved first and last residue. D genes are given only for firm matches. Clone size, where shown, is once, few, many, or a class for clones that have expanded.

V gene	J gene	clone size	D gene	CDR3 protein	CDR3 DNA
TRBV28	TRBJ2-7	.	.	CASSLLGEKDEQYF	TGTGCCAGCAGTTTACTAGGGGAAAAAGACGAGCAGTACTTC
TRBV3-1	TRBJ2-7	.	.	CASSQDSDTSVCNLLYEQYF	TGTGCCAGCAGCCAAGATTCTGATACGTCGGTGTGTAACCTTCTCTACGAGCAGTACTTC
TRBV12-5	TRBJ2-2	many	.	CASGLVLGPRTGELFF	TGTGCTAGTGGTTTGGTACTTGGTCCTAGAACCGGGGAGCTGTTTTTT
TRBV18	TRBJ2-7	many	.	CASSQTTGREQYF	TGTGCCAGCTCACAAACGACAGGCCGCGAGCAGTACTTC
TRBV2	TRBJ2-3	many	TRBD1	CASSSPPGQGSDTQYF	TGTGCCAGCAGTTCGCCGCCGGGACAGGGCTCAGATACGCAGTATTTT
TRBV5-5	TRBJ1-1	many	.	CASRLGPNTEAFF	TGTGCCAGCAGGCTAGGTCCGAACACTGAAGCTTTCTTT
TRBV4-1	TRBJ2-7	many	.	CASSQDVRPGFYEQYF	TGCGCCAGCAGCCAAGATGTTCGGCCTGGTTTCTACGAGCAGTACTTC
TRBV7-9	TRBJ2-7	many	.	CASSLVRFPYEQYF	TGTGCCAGCAGCTTAGTAAGGTTCCCCTACGAGCAGTACTTC
TRBV12-3/TRBV12-4	TRBJ2-4	many	.	CASSIGAKNIQYF	TGTGCCAGCAGCATAGGGGCCAAAAACATTCAGTACTTC
TRBV6-2/TRBV6-3	TRBJ1-5	.	.	CASSLMDSSYQPQHF	TGTGCCAGCAGTTTAATGGACTCATCTTATCAGCCCCAGCATTTT